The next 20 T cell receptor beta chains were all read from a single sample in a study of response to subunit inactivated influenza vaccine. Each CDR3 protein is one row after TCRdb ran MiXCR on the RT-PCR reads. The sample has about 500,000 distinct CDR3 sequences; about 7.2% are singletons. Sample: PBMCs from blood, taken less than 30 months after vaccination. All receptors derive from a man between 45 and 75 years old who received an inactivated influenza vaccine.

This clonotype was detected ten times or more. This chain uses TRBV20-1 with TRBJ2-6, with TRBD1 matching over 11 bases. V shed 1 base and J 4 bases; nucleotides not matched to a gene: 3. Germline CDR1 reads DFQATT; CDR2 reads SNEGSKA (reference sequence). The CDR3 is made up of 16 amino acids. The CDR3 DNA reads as TGCAGTGCTAGAGGGACAGGGGGCCCCGGGGCCAACGTCCTGACTTTC. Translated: CSARGTGGPGANVLTF.

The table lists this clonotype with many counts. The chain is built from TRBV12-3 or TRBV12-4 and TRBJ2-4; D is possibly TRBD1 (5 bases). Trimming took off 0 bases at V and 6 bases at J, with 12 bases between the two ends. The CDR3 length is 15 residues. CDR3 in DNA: TGTGCCAGCAGTTTAGCGGGTGGGCAGGGAAACATTCAGTACTTC. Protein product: CASSLAGGQGNIQYF.

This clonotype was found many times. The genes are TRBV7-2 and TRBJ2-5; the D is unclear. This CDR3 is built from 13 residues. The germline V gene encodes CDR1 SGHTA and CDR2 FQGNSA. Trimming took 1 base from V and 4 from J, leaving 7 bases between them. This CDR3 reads CASSLVVGETQYF. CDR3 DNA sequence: TGTGCCAGCAGCTTAGTGGTGGGAGAGACCCAGTACTTC.

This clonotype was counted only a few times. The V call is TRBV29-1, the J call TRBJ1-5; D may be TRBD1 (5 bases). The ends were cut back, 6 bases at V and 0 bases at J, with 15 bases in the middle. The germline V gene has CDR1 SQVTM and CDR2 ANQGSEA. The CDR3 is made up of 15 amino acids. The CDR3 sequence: CSVADRFDSNQPQHF. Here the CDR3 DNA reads TGCAGCGTAGCCGACAGATTTGATAGCAATCAGCCCCAGCATTTT.

The CDR3 sequence: CASSVASGVGNEQFF. In nucleotides, the CDR3 is TGTGCCAGCAGCGTAGCCAGCGGGGTAGGCAATGAGCAGTTCTTC. V usage is TRBV9 and J usage is TRBJ2-1, with TRBD2 identical over 7 bases. Germline V gene data show CDR1 as SGDLS and CDR2 as YYNGEE. The CDR3 is 15 amino acids. V lost 0 bases and J lost 6; bases outside the gene matches: 6.

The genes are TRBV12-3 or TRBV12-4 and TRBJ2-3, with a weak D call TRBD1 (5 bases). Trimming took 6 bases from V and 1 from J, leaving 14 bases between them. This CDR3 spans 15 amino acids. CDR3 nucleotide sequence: TGTGCCAGCAGGGGAAGACAGTTTCGCACAGATACGCAGTATTTT. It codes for CASRGRQFRTDTQYF.

The CDR3 loop is CASSLRGDSRDGYTF. Here the CDR3 DNA reads TGTGCCAGCAGTTTACGGGGAGATAGTAGAGATGGCTACACCTTC. V usage is TRBV28 and J usage is TRBJ1-2; D is unclear. The CDR3 contains 15 residues. Germline V gene lookup returns CDR1 MDHEN and CDR2 SYDVKM. Trimming cost V 2 bases and J 6 bases, with 16 bases left between them.

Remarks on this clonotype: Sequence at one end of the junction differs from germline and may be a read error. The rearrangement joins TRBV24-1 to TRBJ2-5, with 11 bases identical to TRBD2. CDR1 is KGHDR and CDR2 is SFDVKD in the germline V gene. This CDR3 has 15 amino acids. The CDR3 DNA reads TGTGTCACCAGTGAAACTAGCGGGAGTGGTGAGACCCAGTACTTC. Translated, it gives CVTSETSGSGETQYF.

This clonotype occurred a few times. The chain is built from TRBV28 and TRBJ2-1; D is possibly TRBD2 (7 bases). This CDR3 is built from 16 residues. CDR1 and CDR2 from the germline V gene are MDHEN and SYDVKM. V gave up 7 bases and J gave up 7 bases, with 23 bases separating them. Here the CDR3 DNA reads TGTGCCAGCACCGCCGGGGGGCATGGGTTCTGGAATGAGCAGTTCTTC. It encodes CASTAGGHGFWNEQFF.

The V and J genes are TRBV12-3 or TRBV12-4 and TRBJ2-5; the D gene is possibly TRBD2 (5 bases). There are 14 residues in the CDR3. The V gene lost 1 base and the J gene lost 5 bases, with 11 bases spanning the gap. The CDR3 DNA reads TGTGCCAGCAGTTTAGTAGAGGACTGGGAGACCCAGTACTTC. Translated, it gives CASSLVEDWETQYF.

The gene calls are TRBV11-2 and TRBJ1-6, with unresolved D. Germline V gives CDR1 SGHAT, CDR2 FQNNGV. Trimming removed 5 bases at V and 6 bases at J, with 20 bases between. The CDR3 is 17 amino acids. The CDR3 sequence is CASSRLGIEGFNSPLHF. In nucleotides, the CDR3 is TGTGCCAGCAGCCGGTTGGGGATTGAGGGCTTTAATTCACCCCTCCACTTT.

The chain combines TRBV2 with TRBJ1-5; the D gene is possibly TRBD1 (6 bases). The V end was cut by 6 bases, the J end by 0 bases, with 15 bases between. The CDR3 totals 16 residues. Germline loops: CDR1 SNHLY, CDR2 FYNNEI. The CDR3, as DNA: TGTGCCAGCAGCACAGGGACACCTTATAGCAATCAGCCCCAGCATTTT. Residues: CASSTGTPYSNQPQHF.

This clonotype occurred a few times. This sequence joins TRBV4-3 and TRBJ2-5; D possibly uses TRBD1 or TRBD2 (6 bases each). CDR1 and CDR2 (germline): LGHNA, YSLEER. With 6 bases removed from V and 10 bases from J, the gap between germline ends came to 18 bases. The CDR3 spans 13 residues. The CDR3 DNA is TGCGCCAGCAGTCACGGGGGAAGGGGGGACCAGTACTTC. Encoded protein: CASSHGGRGDQYF.

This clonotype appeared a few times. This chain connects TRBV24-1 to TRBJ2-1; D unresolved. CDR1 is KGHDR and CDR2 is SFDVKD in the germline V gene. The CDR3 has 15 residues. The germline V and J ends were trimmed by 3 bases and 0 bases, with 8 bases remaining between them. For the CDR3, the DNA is TGTGCCACCAGTGATCACGGTAGCTCCTACAATGAGCAGTTCTTC. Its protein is CATSDHGSSYNEQFF.

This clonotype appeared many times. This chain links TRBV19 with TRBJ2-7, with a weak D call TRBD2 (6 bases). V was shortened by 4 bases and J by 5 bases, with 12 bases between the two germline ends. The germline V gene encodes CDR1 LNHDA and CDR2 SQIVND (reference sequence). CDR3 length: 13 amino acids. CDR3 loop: CASSRGGKNEQYF. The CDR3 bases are TGTGCCAGTAGTAGAGGAGGGAAAAACGAGCAGTACTTC.

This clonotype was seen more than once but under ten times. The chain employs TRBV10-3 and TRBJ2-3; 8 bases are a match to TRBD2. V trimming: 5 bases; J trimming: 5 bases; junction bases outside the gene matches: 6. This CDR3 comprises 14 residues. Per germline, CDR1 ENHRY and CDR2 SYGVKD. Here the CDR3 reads CAISSGTRLDTQYF. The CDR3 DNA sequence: TGTGCCATCAGTTCCGGGACTAGGTTAGATACGCAGTATTTT.

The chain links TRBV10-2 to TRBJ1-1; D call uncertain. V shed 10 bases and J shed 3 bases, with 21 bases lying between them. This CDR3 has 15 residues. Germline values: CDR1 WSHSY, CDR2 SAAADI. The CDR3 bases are TGCGCCACCTCTACCCCCAAGGGAGGCGACACTGAAGCTTTCTTT. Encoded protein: CATSTPKGGDTEAFF.

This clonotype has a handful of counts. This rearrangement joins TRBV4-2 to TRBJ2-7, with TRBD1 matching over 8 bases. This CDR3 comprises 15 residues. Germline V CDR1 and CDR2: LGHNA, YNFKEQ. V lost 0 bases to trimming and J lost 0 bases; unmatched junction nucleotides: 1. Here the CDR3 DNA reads TGTGCCAGCAGCCAAGATCAGGGGGCCTCCTACGAGCAGTACTTC. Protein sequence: CASSQDQGASYEQYF.

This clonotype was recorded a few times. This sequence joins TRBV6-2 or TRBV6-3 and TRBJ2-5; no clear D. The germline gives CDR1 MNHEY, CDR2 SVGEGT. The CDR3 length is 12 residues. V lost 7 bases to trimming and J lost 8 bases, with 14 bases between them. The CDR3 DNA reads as TGTGCCAGCAACCACGGGCAGGCAACCCAGTACTTC. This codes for CASNHGQATQYF.

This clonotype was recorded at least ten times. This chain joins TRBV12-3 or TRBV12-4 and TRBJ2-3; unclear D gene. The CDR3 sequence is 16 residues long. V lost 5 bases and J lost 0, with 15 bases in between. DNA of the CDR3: TGTGCCAGCAGTCTTCAGGCTAAACCTAGCACAGATACGCAGTATTTT. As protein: CASSLQAKPSTDTQYF.